The present TCR beta chain was sequenced within a study of cytomegalovirus exposure and HLA in healthy donors. In the PCR, 60 Vbeta and 13 Jbeta primers were used. Measured with immunoSEQ multiplex PCR; TCRdb has only the in-frame clones, and not every one. There are 55,000 to 75,000 clones in the sample, with less than 4.5% held by the top ten. Germline V gene data show CDR1 as SGHTA and CDR2 as FQGNSA. V dropped 4 bases and J dropped 9; count of bases not matched to a gene: 11. The CDR3 is made up of 15 amino acids. This TCR came from a male donor in good health and CMV-seronegative. The sequencing input was PBMCs. The V call is TRBV7-2, the J call TRBJ2-1; TRBD2 agrees at 8 bases. CDR3 in amino acids: CASSSTRGAGGEQFF. In nucleotides, the CDR3 is TGTGCCAGCAGCTCTACTAGAGGGGCGGGGGGTGAGCAGTTCTTC.